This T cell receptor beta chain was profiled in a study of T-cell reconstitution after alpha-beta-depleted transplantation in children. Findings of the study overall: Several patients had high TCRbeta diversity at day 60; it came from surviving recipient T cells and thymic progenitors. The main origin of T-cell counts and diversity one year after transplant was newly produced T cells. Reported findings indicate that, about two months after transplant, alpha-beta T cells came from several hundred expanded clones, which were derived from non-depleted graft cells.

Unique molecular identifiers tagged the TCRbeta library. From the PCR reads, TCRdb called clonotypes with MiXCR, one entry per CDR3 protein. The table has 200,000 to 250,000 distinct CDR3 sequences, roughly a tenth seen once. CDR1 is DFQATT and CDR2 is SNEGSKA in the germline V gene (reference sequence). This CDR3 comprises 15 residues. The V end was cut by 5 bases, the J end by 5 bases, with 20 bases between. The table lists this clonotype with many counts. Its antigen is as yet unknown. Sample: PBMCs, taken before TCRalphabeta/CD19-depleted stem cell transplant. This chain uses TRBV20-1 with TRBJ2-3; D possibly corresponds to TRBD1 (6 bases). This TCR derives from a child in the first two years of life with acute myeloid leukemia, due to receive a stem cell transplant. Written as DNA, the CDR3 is TGCAGTGCTGAACATGGTAGCCGAGGGGGAGATACGCAGTATTTT. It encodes CSAEHGSRGGDTQYF.